Following are 26 T cell receptor beta chains from one sample sequenced in a study of shared clonotypes between healthy human individuals. Profiling relied on immunoSEQ multiplex PCR, and the TCRdb table lists in-frame clones only, not all of them. Of some 1.4 million clones in the sample, more than 95% were seen once. Sequences were obtained from naive CD4+ T cells sorted from blood. The subset is: CD45RA+ positively selected. These receptor sequences come from a man younger than 45 in good health.

This chain uses TRBV21-1 with TRBJ2-7; the DNA was not used to check the table's D call, TRBD1. TRBV21-1 is given as a pseudogene. The CDR3 contains 13 residues. The CDR3 sequence is CASYGRGLCEQYF. CDR3 coding DNA: TGTGCCAGCTACGGCAGGGGGCTCTGCGAGCAGTACTTC.

The chain recombines TRBV11-2 with TRBJ2-5; 9 nucleotides agree with TRBD1. CDR1 and CDR2 (germline): SGHAT, FQNNGV. This CDR3 comprises 16 residues. Unmatched junction bases numbered 16, after V lost 5 bases and J lost 9 bases. This chain's CDR3 is CASSPTASGTGSAQYF. For the CDR3, the DNA is TGTGCCAGCAGCCCAACAGCCTCCGGGACAGGGAGTGCCCAGTACTTC.

This clone is a singleton in its sample. The rearrangement joins TRBV28 to TRBJ2-2; possibly TRBD2 for D (6 bases). CDR3 size: 14 residues. V lost 7 bases to trimming and J lost 6 bases, with 15 bases between them. Per germline, CDR1 MDHEN and CDR2 SYDVKM. The CDR3 DNA is TGTGCCAGCACGGCGGGGTGGGGTGCCGGGGAGCTGTTTTTT. This sequence encodes CASTAGWGAGELFF.

This sequence joins TRBV5-1 and TRBJ1-2, with 7 bases identical to TRBD1. Germline CDR1 is SGHRS and CDR2 is YFSETQ. The CDR3 spans 18 residues. V shed 9 bases and J 0 bases; nucleotides not matched to a gene: 20. CDR3 bases: TGCGCCACCGCCCCTGGACAGGCCCAGGTATCAGCTAACTATGGCTACACCTTC. Translation: CATAPGQAQVSANYGYTF. The full variable domain, completed using reference TRBV5-1 and TRBJ1-2, is KAGVTQTPRYLIKTRGQQVTLSCSPISGHRSVSWYQQTPGQGLQFLFEYFSETQRNKGNFPGRFSGRQFSNSRSEMNVSTLELGDSALYLCATAPGQAQVSANYGYTFGSGTRLTVV.

The J gene is TRBJ2-5, the V gene TRBV7-2; perhaps TRBD1 as D (5 bases). This CDR3 has 14 amino acids. V lost 11 bases and J 4 bases, leaving 20 bases between the germline ends. CDR1 and CDR2 (germline): SGHTA, FQGNSA. CDR3 sequence reads: CAVGARPGRETQYF. The CDR3 DNA follows: TGTGCCGTTGGGGCGCGCCCCGGTCGAGAGACCCAGTACTTC.

The rearrangement joins TRBV25-1 to TRBJ2-6, with 11 bases fitting TRBD1. The germline CDR1 and CDR2 sequences are MGHDK and SYGVNS. This CDR3 comprises 17 residues. The V and J ends lost 6 bases and 2 bases, in that order; junction bases with no gene match: 6. This chain's CDR3 is CASSRGQGGPGANVLTF. The CDR3, as DNA: TGTGCCAGCAGCCGGGGACAGGGGGGACCTGGGGCCAACGTCCTGACTTTC.

The V and J genes are TRBV27 and TRBJ2-6; D could derive from TRBD1 or TRBD2 (5 bases each). Between the trimmed V and J ends, which lost 3 bases and 2 bases, there was a span of 8 bases. CDR3 size: 15 residues. The germline CDR1 and CDR2 sequences are MNHEY and SMNVEV (reference sequence). CDR3 DNA sequence: TGTGCCAGCAGTTTTTGGGGGACTGGGGCCAACGTCCTGACTTTC. Protein sequence: CASSFWGTGANVLTF.

The chain joins TRBV6-6 to TRBJ2-5; 7 bases are shared with TRBD1. Trimming at V came to 0 bases and at J to 5 bases, leaving 6 bases not matched to a gene. The CDR3 totals 15 residues. Germline V gene data show CDR1 as MNHNY and CDR2 as SVGAGI (reference sequence). CDR3 nucleotide sequence: TGTGCCAGCAGTTACTCAGGGACAGTGAGGGAGACCCAGTACTTC. Translating it yields CASSYSGTVRETQYF.

The chain has TRBV9 and TRBJ2-2, with D unclear. Trimming stripped 0 bases from V and 6 bases from J, with 6 bases between. Germline CDR1 is SGDLS and CDR2 is YYNGEE. The CDR3 extends over 13 amino acids. The CDR3 bases are TGTGCCAGCAGCGTAGAGTTCCCCGGGGAGCTGTTTTTT. This codes for CASSVEFPGELFF.

The chain combines TRBV7-2 with TRBJ2-3; D is perhaps TRBD1 or TRBD2 (5 bases each). The CDR3 covers 15 residues. Trimming pared 5 bases from V and 4 bases from J, leaving 16 bases between. Germline V gives CDR1 SGHTA, CDR2 FQGNSA. The DNA for the CDR3 is TGTGCCAGCAGCCTGGGACCCTTCAGGCCAGATACGCAGTATTTT. Protein sequence: CASSLGPFRPDTQYF.

Comment on this clone: The sample holds other DNA sequences that translate to the same CDR3. The J gene is TRBJ2-5, the V gene TRBV5-1; D might be TRBD2 (6 bases). In germline, CDR1 is SGHRS, CDR2 YFSETQ. CDR3 size: 15 residues. V was cut by 0 bases and J by 5 bases, with 14 bases left in between. CDR3 loop: CASSLAGSGEETQYF. CDR3 in DNA: TGCGCCAGCAGCTTGGCTGGGTCGGGAGAGGAGACCCAGTACTTC.

The CDR3 sequence is CASRSGTAYSANYGYTF. CDR3 bases: TGTGCCAGCAGGTCGGGGACAGCATATTCAGCTAACTATGGCTACACCTTC. V is TRBV28 and J is TRBJ1-2, with 7 positions matching TRBD1. Germline-derived CDR1 and CDR2 are MDHEN and SYDVKM. The CDR3 loop spans 17 amino acids. V lost 6 bases and J lost 0; bases outside the gene matches: 13.

The chain uses TRBV12-5 and TRBJ1-5, with D tentatively TRBD1 (6 bases). CDR1 is LGHNT and CDR2 is FRNRAP in the germline V gene. The CDR3 contains 12 residues. The V end was cut by 5 bases, the J end by 6 bases, with 8 bases between. The CDR3 here is CASGRGTQPQHF. CDR3 coding DNA: TGTGCTAGTGGTAGGGGGACTCAGCCCCAGCATTTT.

This chain uses TRBV5-1 with TRBJ1-4; the D gene is possibly TRBD1 (5 bases). The CDR3 covers 14 residues. In germline, CDR1 is SGHRS, CDR2 YFSETQ. Trimming took off 3 bases at V and 8 bases at J, with 14 bases between the two ends. CDR3 in amino acids: CASSSRGLVEKLFF. The CDR3 DNA reads TGCGCCAGCAGCTCCCGGGGACTTGTGGAAAAACTGTTTTTT.

V is TRBV5-1 and J is TRBJ2-3; no firm D call. The V gene lost 0 bases and the J gene lost 4 bases, with 9 bases spanning the gap. From germline, CDR1 is SGHRS and CDR2 YFSETQ. The CDR3 is made up of 14 amino acids. CDR3 amino acids: CASSLGGYADTQYF. As DNA, the CDR3 is TGCGCCAGCAGCTTGGGGGGTTACGCAGATACGCAGTATTTT. Variable domain in full (rest from reference TRBV5-1 and TRBJ2-3): KAGVTQTPRYLIKTRGQQVTLSCSPISGHRSVSWYQQTPGQGLQFLFEYFSETQRNKGNFPGRFSGRQFSNSRSEMNVSTLELGDSALYLCASSLGGYADTQYFGPGTRLTVL.

This chain connects TRBV6-5 to TRBJ2-7, with D possibly called TRBD1 or TRBD2 (5 bases each). CDR1 and CDR2 (germline): MNHEY, SVGAGI. The CDR3 sequence is 15 residues long. Trimming took off 0 bases at V and 3 bases at J, with 12 bases between the two ends. As DNA, the CDR3 is TGTGCCAGCAGTTACTCGGGACGGCCGAACTACGAGCAGTACTTC. It is translated as CASSYSGRPNYEQYF.

This clone appeared a single time. This chain connects TRBV11-2 to TRBJ1-1; TRBD1 aligns across 7 bases. Germline V lookup: CDR1 SGHAT, CDR2 FQNNGV. CDR3 length: 17 residues. After removal of 2 bases from V and 0 bases from J, the junction contained 9 bases not matched to a gene. The chain's CDR3 is CASSLRIKTGLNTEAFF. The CDR3 DNA reads TGTGCCAGCAGCTTACGAATTAAGACAGGGTTGAACACTGAAGCTTTCTTT.

This chain joins TRBV28 and TRBJ1-5; TRBD1 is a possible D gene (5 bases). The CDR3 consists of 12 residues. V was trimmed by 6 bases and J by 6 bases, leaving 9 bases between them. Germline CDR1 MDHEN, CDR2 SYDVKM. CDR3 region: CASSLQGQPQHF. The DNA for the CDR3 is TGTGCCAGCAGCCTGCAGGGTCAGCCCCAGCATTTT.

The V gene is TRBV7-9, the J gene TRBJ2-5, with 8 positions matching TRBD2. The germline V gene has CDR1 SEHNR and CDR2 FQNEAQ (reference sequence). V shed 7 bases and J 3 bases; nucleotides not matched to a gene: 7. CDR3 length: 14 residues. The CDR3 sequence is CASTGLGKEETQYF. CDR3 DNA: TGTGCCAGCACGGGACTAGGGAAGGAAGAGACCCAGTACTTC.

This sequence joins TRBV7-6 and TRBJ2-7; tentatively, D is TRBD1 or TRBD2 (5 bases each). Germline CDR1 is SGHVS and CDR2 is FNYEAQ. CDR3 length: 14 residues. Trimming cost V 5 bases and J 0 bases, with 11 bases left between them. The CDR3 reads CASSQGPFSYEQYF. DNA for the CDR3: TGTGCCAGCAGCCAGGGACCCTTCTCCTACGAGCAGTACTTC.

This clone occurred once. The V and J genes are TRBV7-2 and TRBJ1-3; D ambiguous. The CDR3 extends over 15 amino acids. Germline-derived CDR1 and CDR2 are SGHTA and FQGNSA. V lost 2 bases and J lost 2, with 10 bases in between. The CDR3 region is CASSLRGGAGNTIYF. DNA for the CDR3: TGTGCCAGCAGCTTACGGGGTGGGGCTGGAAACACCATATATTTT. The variable domain in full, completed from reference TRBV7-2 and TRBJ1-3, reads GAGVSQSPSNKVTEKGKDVELRCDPISGHTALYWYRQSLGQGLEFLIYFQGNSAPDKSGLPSDRFSAERTGGSVSTLTIQRTQQEDSAVYLCASSLRGGAGNTIYFGEGSWLTVV.

The rearrangement links TRBV19 to TRBJ2-1; TRBD2 aligns across 7 bases. The CDR3 has 15 amino acids. The germline gives CDR1 LNHDA, CDR2 SQIVND (reference sequence). V was clipped by 10 bases and J by 3 bases; unmatched bases: 12. The CDR3 nucleotides read TGTGCCACTCGCCCTAGCGGACATTTCTACAATGAGCAGTTCTTC. Translating it yields CATRPSGHFYNEQFF.

The J gene is TRBJ1-1, the V gene TRBV21-1; the D call in the table, TRBD1, was not verified against the DNA. TRBV21-1 is a pseudogene segment. The CDR3 is 14 amino acids. The CDR3 here is CASSKSRPALVAFF. The CDR3 bases are TGTGCCAGCAGCAAAAGCAGGCCAGCTCTCGTAGCTTTCTTT.

The table lists this clone with a count of one. This chain joins TRBV18 and TRBJ2-7; D ambiguous. Trimming left V 3 bases short and J 1 base short, with 10 bases between. There are 14 residues in the CDR3. CDR1 is KGHSH and CDR2 is LQKENI in the germline V gene. The CDR3 nucleotides read TGTGCCAGCTCACCGTCTTTGAGTTCCTACGAGCAGTACTTC. This sequence encodes CASSPSLSSYEQYF.

The chain has TRBV9 and TRBJ1-2; tentatively, D is TRBD1 (6 bases). This CDR3 is 14 amino acids long. Trimming took off 1 base at V and 8 bases at J, with 15 bases between the two ends. Germline V lookup: CDR1 SGDLS, CDR2 YYNGEE. This chain's CDR3 is CASSVSGGPGGYTF. The CDR3 DNA reads TGTGCCAGCAGCGTATCGGGGGGGCCGGGAGGCTACACCTTC.

The CDR3 DNA reads TGCGCCAGCAGCCAGTCAGTAGGACTAGCGGAGACCCAGTACTTC. This codes for CASSQSVGLAETQYF. This chain uses TRBV4-1 with TRBJ2-5, with TRBD2 matching 9 bases. With V trimmed by 3 bases and J by 5 bases, 7 bases remained unmatched. CDR3 length: 15 residues. CDR1 is MGHRA and CDR2 is YSYEKL in the germline V gene.